A selection of T cell receptor beta chains follows, all from one sample in a study of response to subunit inactivated influenza vaccine. TCRdb re-called the RT-PCR reads with MiXCR, one entry per CDR3 protein. The data contain more than 600,000 distinct CDR3 sequences, less than 20% of them seen just once; the ten biggest clones take up approximately 10%. The input for sequencing was PBMCs from blood, taken less than 6 days after vaccination. Every receptor here comes from a man aged 50 to 59 who received an inactivated influenza vaccine. Both conserved end residues are trimmed from each CDR3. Each record gives: J gene, V gene, CDR3 protein.

j_gene: TRBJ2-7; v_gene: TRBV11-2; CDR3aa: ASSFIVGRTGLPPY
j_gene: TRBJ2-1; v_gene: TRBV4-1; CDR3aa: ASSQGTGGSYNEQF
j_gene: TRBJ2-6; v_gene: TRBV20-1; CDR3aa: SARGQGRPGANVLT
j_gene: TRBJ1-1; v_gene: TRBV19; CDR3aa: ASSISAGGNTEAF
j_gene: TRBJ1-6; v_gene: TRBV20-1; CDR3aa: SAREGGSYNSPLH
j_gene: TRBJ1-1; v_gene: TRBV2; CDR3aa: ASMRLEAF
j_gene: TRBJ1-2; v_gene: TRBV7-9; CDR3aa: ASSLGWRLYGYT
j_gene: TRBJ2-1; v_gene: TRBV12-3/TRBV12-4; CDR3aa: ASSRDSGYNEQF
j_gene: TRBJ1-1; v_gene: TRBV5-5; CDR3aa: ASSWGGRNTEAF
j_gene: TRBJ2-7; v_gene: TRBV30; CDR3aa: AWVRRETYEQY
j_gene: TRBJ2-7; v_gene: TRBV20-1; CDR3aa: SARFWTKSYEQY
j_gene: TRBJ2-5; v_gene: TRBV29-1; CDR3aa: SVLATGGAGETQY
j_gene: TRBJ2-1; v_gene: TRBV12-3/TRBV12-4; CDR3aa: ASSRGGRYNEQF
j_gene: TRBJ2-5; v_gene: TRBV6-1; CDR3aa: ASSEVGGGWETQY
j_gene: TRBJ2-3; v_gene: TRBV6-2/TRBV6-3; CDR3aa: ASSGQGGFGFTDTQY
j_gene: TRBJ2-7; v_gene: TRBV20-1; CDR3aa: SAGRGGESYEQY
j_gene: TRBJ2-1; v_gene: TRBV20-1; CDR3aa: SAGRSGGVYNEQF
j_gene: TRBJ2-5; v_gene: TRBV7-9; CDR3aa: ASSVTGWETQY
j_gene: TRBJ2-7; v_gene: TRBV6-2/TRBV6-3; CDR3aa: ASRTDRGDYEQY
j_gene: TRBJ2-1; v_gene: TRBV12-3/TRBV12-4; CDR3aa: ASSVPGMMNEQF
j_gene: TRBJ1-1; v_gene: TRBV11-3; CDR3aa: ASSLGGDLGTEAF
j_gene: TRBJ2-3; v_gene: TRBV5-1; CDR3aa: ASSPSGQPRDTQY
j_gene: TRBJ2-1; v_gene: TRBV7-9; CDR3aa: TQMGLAEHSYNEQF
j_gene: TRBJ2-1; v_gene: TRBV7-2; CDR3aa: ASSSPRDRNNEQF
j_gene: TRBJ2-7; v_gene: TRBV4-1; CDR3aa: ASSQVFLAQNTYEQY
j_gene: TRBJ2-1; v_gene: TRBV27; CDR3aa: ASSSLPGLYNEQF
j_gene: TRBJ2-2; v_gene: TRBV12-5; CDR3aa: ASGLANTGELF
j_gene: TRBJ2-7; v_gene: TRBV4-1; CDR3aa: ASSQTRDSWEQY
j_gene: TRBJ2-7; v_gene: TRBV30; CDR3aa: AWSVKGFGGEQY
j_gene: TRBJ1-4; v_gene: TRBV5-1; CDR3aa: ASSMLDLRSEKLF
j_gene: TRBJ2-6; v_gene: TRBV9; CDR3aa: ASSVGEPGANVLT
j_gene: TRBJ2-1; v_gene: TRBV20-1; CDR3aa: SARVGTSGFYNEQF
j_gene: TRBJ1-1; v_gene: TRBV15; CDR3aa: ATSRVGSGGTEAF
j_gene: TRBJ1-1; v_gene: TRBV12-3/TRBV12-4; CDR3aa: ASSHSTQLEAF
j_gene: TRBJ2-3; v_gene: TRBV20-1; CDR3aa: SAEGLAGKAQY
j_gene: TRBJ2-7; v_gene: TRBV4-3; CDR3aa: ASSQDRGYSYEQY
j_gene: TRBJ2-1; v_gene: TRBV27; CDR3aa: ASSRGTSGTYNEQF
j_gene: TRBJ2-6; v_gene: TRBV6-1; CDR3aa: ASSEDFSGANVLT
j_gene: TRBJ2-2; v_gene: TRBV4-2; CDR3aa: ASSQELAGQTGELF
j_gene: TRBJ2-2; v_gene: TRBV7-2; CDR3aa: ASSLGFNTGELF
j_gene: TRBJ1-2; v_gene: TRBV5-4; CDR3aa: ASSLVAGLGGYT
j_gene: TRBJ2-7; v_gene: TRBV4-2; CDR3aa: ASSQDWYSSFYEQY
j_gene: TRBJ2-7; v_gene: TRBV20-1; CDR3aa: SARMTGGSYEQY
j_gene: TRBJ2-7; v_gene: TRBV12-3/TRBV12-4; CDR3aa: ASSVGHHEQY
j_gene: TRBJ2-1; v_gene: TRBV11-2; CDR3aa: ASSPEAGGDPYNEQF
j_gene: TRBJ2-2; v_gene: TRBV11-2; CDR3aa: ASSLGTGGHGELF
j_gene: TRBJ1-3; v_gene: TRBV5-1; CDR3aa: ASSLEGTSGTIY
j_gene: TRBJ2-5; v_gene: TRBV27; CDR3aa: ASRVGTKTQY
j_gene: TRBJ1-1; v_gene: TRBV20-1; CDR3aa: SAHNTEAF
j_gene: TRBJ2-7; v_gene: TRBV28; CDR3aa: ASENRYEQY